This entry lists 15 T cell receptor beta chains sequenced from one sample in a study of cytomegalovirus exposure and HLA in healthy donors (dated by TCRdb to 2016 to 2017). The library relied on the immunoSEQ multiplex PCR assay. A mixture of 60 forward primers for TCR Vbeta segments and 13 reverse primers for TCR Jbeta segments was used in the multiplex PCR. Not all clones reach the TCRdb copy of this immuneACCESS table, which keeps in-frame sequences only. Checked studies attribute under half of the gap to unresolved V genes and leave the rest unexplained. Across this sample there are roughly 110,000 clones, with 74% seen only once. About 2% of the sample is taken by the ten largest. The specimen sequenced was PBMCs. Every receptor here comes from a human donor in good health.

V gene TRBV30 combines with J gene TRBJ1-2, with a possible D match to TRBD1 (6 bases). The CDR3 contains 11 residues. CDR1 is GTSNPN, CDR2 SVGIG, per germline (reference sequence). V lost 4 bases and J 5 bases, leaving 8 bases between the germline ends. CDR3: CAWNQGYGYTF. CDR3 nucleotide sequence: TGTGCCTGGAATCAGGGGTATGGCTACACCTTC.

V gene TRBV7-6 combines with J gene TRBJ1-1; weak D call: TRBD1 (6 bases). V was cut by 1 base and J by 0 bases, with 9 bases left in between. The CDR3 is 15 amino acids. Germline V gives CDR1 SGHVS, CDR2 FNYEAQ. The CDR3 nucleotides read TGTGCCAGCAGCTTAGTGGGACAATTGAACACTGAAGCTTTCTTT. Encoded protein: CASSLVGQLNTEAFF.

The J gene is TRBJ2-5, the V gene TRBV6-5; TRBD1 agrees at 7 bases. The germline V gene encodes CDR1 MNHEY and CDR2 SVGAGI. J was trimmed by 2 bases and V by 3 bases; bases with no gene match: 6. The CDR3 is made up of 15 amino acids. Here the CDR3 reads CASSYKGARQETQYF. In DNA, the CDR3 is TGTGCCAGCAGTTATAAGGGGGCGCGACAAGAGACCCAGTACTTC.

To note about this clone: Other DNA sequences in the same sample also yield this CDR3. This chain links TRBV28 with TRBJ1-5; no firm D call. CDR1 and CDR2 (germline): MDHEN, SYDVKM. The V and J ends lost 5 bases and 0 bases respectively, with 5 bases between them. This CDR3 comprises 13 residues. The CDR3 region is CASSRDSNQPQHF. The CDR3 DNA reads as TGTGCCAGCAGTCGAGATAGCAATCAGCCCCAGCATTTT. Full variable domain (rest looked up from reference TRBV28 and TRBJ1-5): DVKVTQSSRYLVKRTGEKVFLECVQDMDHENMFWYRQDPGLGLRLIYFSYDVKMKEKGDIPEGYSVSREKKERFSLILESASTNQTSMYLCASSRDSNQPQHFGDGTRLSIL.

The chain links TRBV28 to TRBJ1-1, with unresolved D. Germline V gene lookup returns CDR1 MDHEN and CDR2 SYDVKM. The CDR3 contains 14 residues. The V end was cut by 2 bases, the J end by 1 base, with 8 bases between. CDR3 residues: CASSLRRRNTEAFF. CDR3 DNA: TGTGCCAGCAGTTTACGGCGGAGGAACACTGAAGCTTTCTTT.

This chain connects TRBV27 to TRBJ1-1, with 9 bases fitting TRBD1. J gave up 5 bases and V 7 bases, and 11 bases lay outside the gene matches. The CDR3 has 15 amino acids. The germline CDR1 and CDR2 sequences are MNHEY and SMNVEV (reference sequence). This CDR3 is CASKLVGTGKTEAFF. Written as DNA, the CDR3 is TGTGCCAGCAAACTGGTTGGGACAGGGAAAACTGAAGCTTTCTTT.

V usage is TRBV30 and J usage is TRBJ1-6; D might be TRBD1 (5 bases). This CDR3 is built from 12 residues. Trimming cost V 3 bases and J 11 bases, with 11 bases left between them. Germline assignment: CDR1 GTSNPN and CDR2 SVGIG (reference sequence). DNA for the CDR3: TGTGCCTGGAGCGACAGTGAAACACCCCTCCACTTT. It encodes CAWSDSETPLHF.

The V and J genes are TRBV5-8 and TRBJ2-7; tentatively, D is TRBD1 (5 bases). Germline values: CDR1 SGHTS, CDR2 YDEGEE. The CDR3 spans 12 residues. Trimming removed 4 bases at V and 4 bases at J, with 9 bases between. The CDR3 region is CASSRTRYEQYF. Here the CDR3 DNA reads TGTGCCAGCAGCCGGACACGTTACGAGCAGTACTTC.

V and J are TRBV5-1 and TRBJ2-5; 10 bases fit TRBD2. The CDR3 has 17 amino acids. Trimming removed 4 bases from V and 5 bases from J; junction bases left unmatched: 14. In germline, CDR1 is SGHRS, CDR2 YFSETQ. The CDR3 here is CASSLPGLASSTETQYF. The CDR3 DNA follows: TGCGCCAGCAGCCTACCGGGACTAGCGTCTTCGACCGAGACCCAGTACTTC. The full variable domain, rest sourced from reference TRBV5-1 and TRBJ2-5, is KAGVTQTPRYLIKTRGQQVTLSCSPISGHRSVSWYQQTPGQGLQFLFEYFSETQRNKGNFPGRFSGRQFSNSRSEMNVSTLELGDSALYLCASSLPGLASSTETQYFGPGTRLLVL.

The chain carries TRBV29-1 and TRBJ1-4; D remains unclear. Trimming shortened V by 2 bases and J by 11 bases, and 12 bases separated the two germline ends. This CDR3 region has 12 residues. Germline V gene data show CDR1 as SQVTM and CDR2 as ANQGSEA. The CDR3 region has the DNA TGCAGCGTTGAAATGGGTCGAGGGAAACTGTTTTTT. Its translation: CSVEMGRGKLFF.

J is TRBJ1-1 and V is TRBV7-8, with TRBD1 identical over 8 bases. The V gene's germline CDR1 is SGHVS and CDR2 FQNEAQ. The ends lost 6 bases at V and 7 bases at J; junction bases unmatched: 4. CDR3 length: 12 residues. CDR3 nucleotide sequence: TGTGCCAGCAGGTCGGGGACAGGTGAAGCTTTCTTT. Translating gives CASRSGTGEAFF.

The V gene is TRBV30, the J gene TRBJ2-1; TRBD2 aligns across 9 bases. Germline CDR1 reads GTSNPN; CDR2 reads SVGIG (reference sequence). Trimming removed 3 bases from V and 7 bases from J; junction bases left unmatched: 10. CDR3 size: 15 residues. CDR3 loop: CAWSTLAGPRNEQFF. DNA of the CDR3: TGTGCCTGGAGCACCCTAGCGGGACCGAGGAATGAGCAGTTCTTC.

This chain connects TRBV27 to TRBJ1-4; 9 nucleotides match TRBD1. The CDR3 loop spans 20 amino acids. Germline lookup yields CDR1 MNHEY and CDR2 SMNVEV (reference sequence). V dropped 6 bases and J dropped 1; count of bases not matched to a gene: 18. The CDR3 region has the DNA TGTGCCAGCAGCCCCGCCTCGGGACAGGGTTCTTTAGGAACTAATGAAAAACTGTTTTTT. Protein: CASSPASGQGSLGTNEKLFF.

Note on this clone: This CDR3 is also generated by other DNA sequences in the sample. V usage is TRBV5-1 and J usage is TRBJ2-7; D perhaps matches TRBD1 (6 bases). CDR1 is SGHRS and CDR2 is YFSETQ in the germline V gene. The CDR3 is made up of 14 amino acids. The V end lost 4 bases, the J end lost 4 bases, and 15 bases lay between the germline ends. CDR3 in amino acids: CASSLRDTGYEQYF. CDR3 sequence (DNA): TGCGCCAGCAGCCTACGGGACACGGGTTACGAGCAGTACTTC.

J is TRBJ1-3 and V is TRBV2; 8 nucleotides line up with TRBD1. This CDR3 has 14 amino acids. Losses at the gene ends were 7 bases for V and 3 bases for J; bases not matched to a gene: 5. CDR1 and CDR2 (germline): SNHLY, FYNNEI. The CDR3 reads CASMQGTGGNTIYF. As DNA, the CDR3 is TGTGCCAGCATGCAAGGGACAGGTGGAAACACCATATATTTT.